This paragraph covers one T cell receptor beta chain sequence. Its antigen is unidentified. Amplification used 60 Vbeta primers and 13 Jbeta primers. Libraries were prepared by immunoSEQ multiplex PCR; TCRdb keeps only in-frame clonotypes and omits some of them. The sample lists 160,000 or so clones, roughly 82% occurring once. The data were taken from a study of cytomegalovirus exposure and HLA in healthy donors. Study findings and constraints: Reports showed the classifier diagnosing cytomegalovirus status with high specificity and sensitivity.

CDR3 size: 15 residues. Trimming cost V 3 bases and J 6 bases; bases outside gene matches: 5. Germline loops: CDR1 MNHEY, CDR2 SMNVEV (reference sequence). The sequence was obtained from a woman in her fifties or sixties in good health and CMV-seropositive. V and J are TRBV27 and TRBJ2-2; 9 bases align to TRBD1. The specimen was PBMCs. CDR3: CASSLGQGVAGELFF. CDR3 nucleotides: TGTGCCAGCAGTTTGGGACAGGGAGTAGCCGGGGAGCTGTTTTTT.